These 9 T cell receptor beta chains originate from one sample sequenced in a study of response to subunit inactivated influenza vaccine. TCRdb processed the RT-PCR reads anew with MiXCR; each CDR3 protein has one entry. The data contain roughly 500,000 distinct CDR3 sequences, over 25% of them seen just once; the ten biggest clones take up approximately 2%. This specimen consisted of CD4+ T cells sorted from PBMCs, obtained 4 to 6 days after vaccination. These receptors came from a man aged 45-65 years who received an inactivated influenza vaccine.

The genes are TRBV12-3 or TRBV12-4 and TRBJ2-1, with D perhaps being TRBD1 or TRBD2 (5 bases each). V was shortened by 4 bases and J by 7 bases, with 14 bases between the two germline ends. The CDR3 spans 14 residues. The CDR3 region has the DNA TGTGCCAGCAGTTCGCAGGGATGGGAGAATGAGCAGTTCTTC. This codes for CASSSQGWENEQFF.

This rearrangement joins TRBV7-2 to TRBJ2-5; D unclear. The CDR3 runs 13 residues. V was shortened by 1 base and J by 3 bases, with 6 bases between the two germline ends. The V gene's germline CDR1 is SGHTA and CDR2 FQGNSA. The CDR3 DNA sequence: TGTGCCAGCAGCTTAGGAGAGAAAGAGACCCAGTACTTC. It codes for CASSLGEKETQYF. Supplemented by reference TRBV7-2 and TRBJ2-5, the full variable domain reads GAGVSQSPSNKVTEKGKDVELRCDPISGHTALYWYRQSLGQGLEFLIYFQGNSAPDKSGLPSDRFSAERTGGSVSTLTIQRTQQEDSAVYLCASSLGEKETQYFGPGTRLLVL.

A few counts support this clonotype. CDR3 nucleotide sequence: TGTGCCAGCAGCGTAGGACAGGGGGGGAACACCGGGGAGCTGTTTTTT. Its translation: CASSVGQGGNTGELFF. This rearrangement joins TRBV9 to TRBJ2-2; the match to TRBD1 covers 9 bases. Trimming cost V 0 bases and J 1 base; bases outside gene matches: 1. The CDR3 extends over 16 amino acids. The germline CDR1 and CDR2 sequences are SGDLS and YYNGEE.

The chain combines TRBV7-2 with TRBJ2-7; weak D call: TRBD1 (6 bases). Trimming took 4 bases from V and 6 from J, leaving 22 bases between them. Germline lookup yields CDR1 SGHTA and CDR2 FQGNSA. The CDR3 totals 16 residues. The CDR3 DNA follows: TGTGCCAGCAGCTCCACATCATCCAAAACAGGGTCCGAGCAGTACTTC. Protein sequence: CASSSTSSKTGSEQYF. Full variable domain (remainder filled in from reference TRBV7-2 and TRBJ2-7): GAGVSQSPSNKVTEKGKDVELRCDPISGHTALYWYRQSLGQGLEFLIYFQGNSAPDKSGLPSDRFSAERTGGSVSTLTIQRTQQEDSAVYLCASSSTSSKTGSEQYFGPGTRLTVT.

The sample holds a few counts of this clonotype. This chain uses TRBV6-5 with TRBJ2-1; D is uncertain. The germline gives CDR1 MNHEY, CDR2 SVGAGI. Trimming stripped 3 bases from V and 10 bases from J, with 13 bases between. The CDR3 spans 13 residues. The CDR3 DNA follows: TGTGCCAGCAGTTATCGATTGGGATGGGAGCAGTTCTTC. This sequence encodes CASSYRLGWEQFF.

This clonotype was counted a single time. V gene TRBV11-2 combines with J gene TRBJ2-5, with TRBD1 matching over 10 bases. Germline loops: CDR1 SGHAT, CDR2 FQNNGV. This CDR3 region has 15 residues. V lost 5 bases to trimming and J lost 2 bases; unmatched junction nucleotides: 5. CDR3 region: CASSRAGQGQETQYF. DNA for the CDR3: TGTGCCAGCAGCCGAGCGGGACAGGGGCAAGAGACCCAGTACTTC.

The chain joins TRBV20-1 to TRBJ1-2, with D uncertain. V lost 6 bases to trimming and J lost 8 bases, with 19 bases between them. This CDR3 contains 13 residues. Germline V gene sequence: CDR1 DFQATT, CDR2 SNEGSKA (reference sequence). The CDR3 DNA reads as TGCAGTGCCCCCCGGGGAACACTCTGGGGCTACACCTTC. This translates into CSAPRGTLWGYTF.

This clonotype was counted at least ten times. The chain carries TRBV12-3 or TRBV12-4 and TRBJ2-7, with D uncertain. The length of the CDR3 is 12 residues. The V and J ends lost 1 base and 11 bases respectively, with 12 bases between them. CDR3 loop: CASSLGSGPKYF. The CDR3, as DNA: TGTGCCAGCAGTTTAGGGTCCGGGCCGAAGTACTTC.

The chain uses TRBV5-5 and TRBJ2-7, with TRBD2 as a possible D gene (7 bases). V was trimmed by 3 bases and J by 5 bases, leaving 15 bases between them. The CDR3 covers 14 residues. Germline assignment: CDR1 SGHKS and CDR2 YYEKEE (reference sequence). CDR3 DNA sequence: TGTGCCAGCAGCTCCCAGTGGGGGGGCGACGAGCAGTACTTC. This sequence encodes CASSSQWGGDEQYF.